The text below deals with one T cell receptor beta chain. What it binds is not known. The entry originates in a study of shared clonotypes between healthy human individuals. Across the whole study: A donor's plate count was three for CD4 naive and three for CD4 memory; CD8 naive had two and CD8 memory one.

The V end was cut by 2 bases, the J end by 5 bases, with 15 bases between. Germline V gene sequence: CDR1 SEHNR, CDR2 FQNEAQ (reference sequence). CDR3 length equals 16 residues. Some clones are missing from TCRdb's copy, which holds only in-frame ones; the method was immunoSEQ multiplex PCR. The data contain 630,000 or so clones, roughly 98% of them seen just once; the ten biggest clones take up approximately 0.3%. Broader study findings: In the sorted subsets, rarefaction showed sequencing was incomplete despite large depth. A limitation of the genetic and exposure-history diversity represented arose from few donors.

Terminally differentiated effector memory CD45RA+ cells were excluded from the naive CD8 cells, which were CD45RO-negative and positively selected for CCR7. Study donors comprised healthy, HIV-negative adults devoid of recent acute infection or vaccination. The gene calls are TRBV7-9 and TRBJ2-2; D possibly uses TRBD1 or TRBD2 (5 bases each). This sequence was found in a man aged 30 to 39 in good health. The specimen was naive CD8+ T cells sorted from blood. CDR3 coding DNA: TGTGCCAGCAGCTTAAATGGGAGTAGGGGAACCGGGGAGCTGTTTTTT. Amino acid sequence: CASSLNGSRGTGELFF.